The 29 T cell receptor beta chains in this list originate from one sample, sequenced in a study of cytotoxic CD8 clonotypes in ibrutinib-treated CLL. Sequencing was performed with immunoSEQ multiplex PCR; in TCRdb, only in-frame clones are kept and a portion is missing. This table holds fewer than 150,000 clones, around four fifths found once. This sample comprised PBMCs, obtained after 24 months of ibrutinib treatment. Receptors originate from a human donor with chronic lymphocytic leukemia.

This clone came up once. The chain links TRBV10-3 to TRBJ1-4, with D tentatively TRBD1 (6 bases). There are 12 residues in the CDR3. V was pared by 10 bases and J by 4 bases, with 10 bases between. Per the germline V gene, CDR1 is ENHRY and CDR2 is SYGVKD. The CDR3 reads CATGQLNEKLFF. In nucleotides, the CDR3 is TGTGCCACTGGACAGCTTAATGAAAAACTGTTTTTT.

The V and J genes are TRBV14 and TRBJ1-6, with D perhaps TRBD1 (6 bases). The CDR3 totals 19 residues. Germline-derived CDR1 and CDR2 are SGHDN and FVKESK. Trimming cost V 4 bases and J 5 bases, with 24 bases left between them. The CDR3 DNA reads TGTGCCAGCAGCCGAACCAAGCCGGGCCCGGGACAAGATAATTCACCCCTCCACTTT. This codes for CASSRTKPGPGQDNSPLHF. Full variable domain (remainder filled in from reference TRBV14 and TRBJ1-6): EAGVTQFPSHSVIEKGQTVTLRCDPISGHDNLYWYRRVMGKEIKFLLHFVKESKQDESGMPNNRFLAERTGGTYSTLKVQPAELEDSGVYFCASSRTKPGPGQDNSPLHFGNGTRLTVT.

This chain uses TRBV28 with TRBJ1-2; D is undetermined. The CDR3 consists of 13 residues. CDR1 MDHEN and CDR2 SYDVKM come from the germline V gene. Between the trimmed V and J ends, which lost 6 bases and 7 bases, there was a span of 15 bases. CDR3 sequence: CASRGTASSGYTF. For the CDR3, the DNA is TGTGCCAGCAGGGGTACAGCGAGCTCTGGCTACACCTTC.

The V and J genes are TRBV28 and TRBJ1-5; tentative D call: TRBD1 (5 bases). V lost 3 bases and J 9 bases, leaving 15 bases between the germline ends. CDR3 length: 14 amino acids. Germline assignment: CDR1 MDHEN and CDR2 SYDVKM. The CDR3 sequence is CASSLVQGYGPQHF. The CDR3 DNA reads as TGTGCCAGCAGTTTGGTCCAGGGTTATGGGCCCCAGCATTTT.

This chain connects TRBV6-5 to TRBJ2-7, with unresolved D. V lost 2 bases and J 5 bases, leaving 10 bases between the germline ends. Looked up from germline, CDR1 is MNHEY and CDR2 is SVGAGI. The CDR3 totals 13 residues. The CDR3 loop is CASSYTYRHEQYF. DNA of the CDR3: TGTGCCAGCAGTTACACCTATCGGCACGAGCAGTACTTC.

This chain links TRBV4-2 with TRBJ2-1; D is ambiguous. CDR1 and CDR2 (germline): LGHNA, YNFKEQ. V lost 4 bases, J lost 0 bases, and 13 bases lay in between. This CDR3 has 16 residues. CDR3 residues: CASSPLGQNSYNEQFF. In DNA, the CDR3 is TGTGCCAGCAGCCCCCTTGGGCAGAACTCCTACAATGAGCAGTTCTTC.

This chain uses TRBV5-1 with TRBJ2-2, with 10 bases aligning to TRBD1. CDR3 length: 16 residues. The junction had 4 bases not matched to a gene; V was cut back by 4 bases and J by 1 base. Germline-derived CDR1 and CDR2 are SGHRS and YFSETQ. The CDR3 spells CASSRQGARNTGELFF. The CDR3 nucleotides are TGCGCCAGCAGCCGACAGGGGGCGCGGAACACCGGGGAGCTGTTTTTT.

This chain uses TRBV9 with TRBJ2-1; D remains unclear. Looked up from germline, CDR1 is SGDLS and CDR2 is YYNGEE. V was shortened by 0 bases and J by 9 bases, with 13 bases between the two germline ends. This CDR3 comprises 14 residues. This chain's CDR3 is CASSVEIKSSEQFF. CDR3 in DNA: TGTGCCAGCAGCGTAGAGATTAAGTCGAGTGAGCAGTTCTTC.

This clone was counted a few times. The CDR3 DNA sequence: TGCGCCAGCAGCTTGGGACCAAATCAGCCCCAGCATTTT. Its protein is CASSLGPNQPQHF. The rearrangement links TRBV5-1 to TRBJ1-5, with D hard to call. The V and J ends lost 0 bases and 4 bases respectively, with 5 bases between them. Per germline, CDR1 SGHRS and CDR2 YFSETQ. The CDR3 has 13 amino acids.

The chain links TRBV9 to TRBJ1-3; tentative D call: TRBD1 (6 bases). The V and J ends lost 4 bases and 2 bases respectively, with 19 bases between them. Per the germline V gene, CDR1 is SGDLS and CDR2 is YYNGEE. The CDR3 runs 17 residues. The CDR3: CASSPGLNRETGNTIYF. For the CDR3, the DNA is TGTGCCAGCAGCCCCGGGCTAAACAGGGAAACTGGAAACACCATATATTTT.

The chain links TRBV9 to TRBJ1-2, with 9 nucleotides matching TRBD1. Germline values: CDR1 SGDLS, CDR2 YYNGEE. The CDR3 is 21 residues long. Trimming removed 3 bases from V and 8 bases from J; junction bases left unmatched: 29. The chain's CDR3 is CASSAGTGTRLAPDLLYGYTF. The CDR3 DNA reads as TGTGCCAGCAGCGCAGGGACAGGGACTAGGCTAGCTCCGGATCTTCTCTACGGCTACACCTTC.

This CDR3 reads CASSESSGLYTDTQYF. The CDR3 DNA reads as TGCGCCAGCAGTGAGTCGAGTGGCCTTTACACAGATACGCAGTATTTT. The V and J genes are TRBV10-1 and TRBJ2-3; D is uncertain. The CDR3 spans 16 residues. The germline V gene has CDR1 WNHNN and CDR2 SYGVQD (reference sequence). The V end was cut by 0 bases, the J end by 2 bases, with 12 bases between.

The gene calls are TRBV7-3 and TRBJ1-5; D not resolved. Trimming removed 2 bases from V and 6 bases from J, with 11 bases in between. The V gene's germline CDR1 is SGHTA and CDR2 FQGTGA. The CDR3 extends over 14 amino acids. The chain's CDR3 is CASSLGGVAQPQHF. The CDR3 DNA is TGTGCCAGCAGCTTAGGCGGGGTGGCTCAGCCCCAGCATTTT. The variable domain in full, with the rest retrieved from reference TRBV7-3 and TRBJ1-5, is GAGVSQTPSNKVTEKGKYVELRCDPISGHTALYWYRQSLGQGPEFLIYFQGTGAADDSGLPNDRFFAVRPEGSVSTLKIQRTERGDSAVYLCASSLGGVAQPQHFGDGTRLSIL.

The rearrangement links TRBV5-5 to TRBJ1-2, with D unresolved. Germline-derived CDR1 and CDR2 are SGHKS and YYEKEE (reference sequence). V lost 4 bases and J 8 bases, leaving 15 bases between the germline ends. The CDR3 is made up of 13 amino acids. The CDR3 spells CASSASGPYGYTF. CDR3 coding DNA: TGTGCCAGCAGCGCATCTGGACCGTACGGCTACACCTTC.

This chain connects TRBV19 to TRBJ2-7; TRBD2 matches 7 bases. This CDR3 comprises 17 residues. With 1 base clipped from V and 0 bases from J, the junction kept 9 bases outside the gene matches. Germline-derived CDR1 and CDR2 are LNHDA and SQIVND (reference sequence). The CDR3 loop is CASSIAGTNLPSYEQYF. CDR3 DNA: TGTGCCAGTAGTATAGCCGGGACTAACCTACCCTCCTACGAGCAGTACTTC.

The rearrangement links TRBV6-6 to TRBJ1-1; 7 nucleotides agree with TRBD1. With V trimmed by 8 bases and J by 6 bases, 6 bases remained unmatched. The CDR3 spans 12 residues. Germline loops: CDR1 MNHNY, CDR2 SVGAGI (reference sequence). CDR3 protein: CASGRGLAEAFF. CDR3 coding DNA: TGTGCCAGCGGAAGGGGGCTGGCTGAAGCTTTCTTT.

V usage is TRBV6-1 and J usage is TRBJ2-7; 13 bases agree with TRBD2. CDR3 length: 19 amino acids. J gave up 3 bases and V 8 bases, and 19 bases lay outside the gene matches. The V gene's germline CDR1 is MNHNS and CDR2 SASEGT. The CDR3 here is CASRGGAGTSGVLGYEQYF. CDR3 coding DNA: TGTGCCAGCCGTGGGGGGGCCGGGACTAGCGGGGTTTTGGGCTACGAGCAGTACTTC.

The count of this clone is one. The chain couples TRBV7-9 to TRBJ2-7; 9 nucleotides agree with TRBD2. After removal of 1 base from V and 4 bases from J, the junction contained 5 bases not matched to a gene. The CDR3 runs 15 residues. Germline values: CDR1 SEHNR, CDR2 FQNEAQ (reference sequence). CDR3 residues: CASSLGGGAVYEQYF. The CDR3 DNA follows: TGTGCCAGCAGCTTAGGCGGGGGGGCCGTGTACGAGCAGTACTTC.

CDR3 DNA: TGTGCCAGCAGCACAGGCTCCGATGAGCAGTTCTTC. Protein sequence: CASSTGSDEQFF. The chain has TRBV7-2 and TRBJ2-1; possible D gene TRBD1, 5 bases. Trimming cost V 5 bases and J 8 bases, with 10 bases left between them. The CDR3 is 12 amino acids. CDR1 is SGHTA, CDR2 FQGNSA, per germline.

The chain uses TRBV7-9 and TRBJ2-7; D possibly matches TRBD1 or TRBD2 (5 bases each). Germline values: CDR1 SEHNR, CDR2 FQNEAQ (reference sequence). Trimming removed 5 bases at V and 4 bases at J, with 18 bases between. CDR3 length: 15 amino acids. CDR3 bases: TGTGCCAGCAGCATAAGACCGGGACCGAGATACGAGCAGTACTTC. This translates into CASSIRPGPRYEQYF.

Written as DNA, the CDR3 is TGTGCTAGTGGTTTGGCGGGGTCAGGGGGCGATACTGAAGCTTTCTTT. It specifies CASGLAGSGGDTEAFF. This chain joins TRBV12-5 and TRBJ1-1, with 8 positions matching TRBD1. CDR1 is LGHNT and CDR2 is FRNRAP in the germline V gene. The CDR3 runs to 16 residues. J gave up 5 bases and V 1 base, and 9 bases lay outside the gene matches.

Only a few counts were recorded for this clone. The V gene is TRBV18, the J gene TRBJ1-4; 9 nucleotides align to TRBD1. This CDR3 contains 16 residues. Trimming cost V 5 bases and J 7 bases; bases outside gene matches: 11. Per germline, CDR1 KGHSH and CDR2 LQKENI. The CDR3 bases are TGTGCCAGCTCAACCACTACAGGGGGCAGGGGTGAAAAACTGTTTTTT. Translated: CASSTTTGGRGEKLFF.

This clone was recorded a few times. The V gene is TRBV6-6, the J gene TRBJ2-7; D ambiguous. Germline V gene data show CDR1 as MNHNY and CDR2 as SVGAGI (reference sequence). Trimming stripped 8 bases from V and 1 base from J, with 9 bases between. There are 12 residues in the CDR3. In DNA, the CDR3 is TGTGCCAGCTTTAGGGTGTCCTACGAGCAGTACTTC. This gives the protein CASFRVSYEQYF.

The CDR3 DNA reads as TGTGCCAGCAGTCCCGGGACTAGCGGGGGGAGTGAGCAGTTCTTC. It specifies CASSPGTSGGSEQFF. The chain combines TRBV2 with TRBJ2-1; 15 nucleotides match TRBD2. The CDR3 spans 15 residues. The germline V gene has CDR1 SNHLY and CDR2 FYNNEI. After removal of 5 bases from V and 9 bases from J, the junction contained 5 bases not matched to a gene.

The chain employs TRBV30 and TRBJ2-2; 7 nucleotides match TRBD1. Germline CDR1 GTSNPN, CDR2 SVGIG (reference sequence). J gave up 1 base and V 3 bases, and 11 bases lay outside the gene matches. The CDR3 has 17 residues. The CDR3 spells CAWSAFTGTVNTGELFF. In DNA, the CDR3 is TGTGCCTGGAGCGCTTTTACCGGGACAGTGAACACCGGGGAGCTGTTTTTT.

The V gene is TRBV27, the J gene TRBJ1-2; D gene unclear. Per germline, CDR1 MNHEY and CDR2 SMNVEV (reference sequence). The CDR3 has 12 amino acids. V lost 5 bases and J lost 8, with 12 bases in between. The CDR3, as DNA: TGTGCCAGCAGTGCGGAAACTAGGGGCTACACCTTC. Translation: CASSAETRGYTF.

The gene calls are TRBV5-1 and TRBJ2-2, with 11 bases fitting TRBD2. The V and J ends lost 7 bases and 0 bases, in that order; junction bases with no gene match: 14. Per the germline V gene, CDR1 is SGHRS and CDR2 is YFSETQ. This CDR3 is built from 19 residues. CDR3 sequence reads: CASVSGVLLAGANTGELFF. The CDR3 bases are TGCGCCAGCGTTTCCGGGGTCCTACTAGCGGGGGCGAACACCGGGGAGCTGTTTTTT.

V gene TRBV5-1 combines with J gene TRBJ2-3; D remains ambiguous. Germline-derived CDR1 and CDR2 are SGHRS and YFSETQ. The V end was cut by 0 bases, the J end by 6 bases, with 11 bases between. This CDR3 region has 14 residues. This chain's CDR3 is CASSLEKTADTQYF. DNA for the CDR3: TGCGCCAGCAGCTTGGAGAAAACGGCGGATACGCAGTATTTT.

In nucleotides, the CDR3 is TGTGCCAGCACTCTCCAGGGACAGTCCTACGAGCAGTACTTC. Protein sequence: CASTLQGQSYEQYF. V is TRBV6-1 and J is TRBJ2-7; 7 positions match TRBD1. This CDR3 contains 14 residues. Germline V CDR1 and CDR2: MNHNS, SASEGT. With V trimmed by 7 bases and J by 1 base, 7 bases remained unmatched.